Each of the 24 T cell receptor beta chains below was sequenced from the same sample in a study of blood T cell repertoires in COVID-19 (dated by TCRdb to the early 2020s). The protocol used for the library was the immunoSEQ multiplex PCR assay. The clones in this table, taken by TCRdb from immuneACCESS, are in-frame only. Not every clone is retained; where verified, under half of the shortfall comes from an unresolved V gene, and the cause of the rest is unknown. Within this sample are approximately 280,000 clones, with around nine tenths of them counted one time only. The ten biggest clones cover under 2.5% of the sample. Sequencing was done on a sample of PBMCs or T cells enriched from blood (not recorded which). The receptors were sampled from a woman aged 60-75 years who had recovered from COVID-19.

The V call is TRBV18, the J call TRBJ1-1, with 9 bases lining up with TRBD1. With V trimmed by 2 bases and J by 5 bases, 6 bases remained unmatched. Germline V CDR1 and CDR2: KGHSH, LQKENI. The CDR3 length is 15 residues. The CDR3 loop is CASSPRTGEVTEAFF. CDR3 sequence (DNA): TGTGCCAGCTCACCAAGGACAGGGGAAGTTACTGAAGCTTTCTTT.

V and J are TRBV5-1 and TRBJ1-1; TRBD1 matches at 7 bases. CDR1 is SGHRS, CDR2 YFSETQ, per germline. V lost 2 bases, J lost 0 bases, and 4 bases stayed unmatched. CDR3 length: 15 amino acids. CDR3 DNA: TGCGCCAGCAGCTTCGGGACAGTGATGAACACTGAAGCTTTCTTT. Translating gives CASSFGTVMNTEAFF.

This clone occurred a few times. The genes are TRBV2 and TRBJ2-7; 8 positions match TRBD1. This CDR3 comprises 13 residues. Germline CDR1 and CDR2: SNHLY and FYNNEI. J gave up 2 bases and V 7 bases, and 4 bases lay outside the gene matches. The CDR3 region is CASNRQGPYEQYF. The CDR3 DNA is TGTGCCAGCAATAGACAGGGGCCCTACGAGCAGTACTTC.

This chain links TRBV30 with TRBJ2-4, with 8 bases lining up with TRBD2. Germline V CDR1 and CDR2: GTSNPN, SVGIG (reference sequence). The length of the CDR3 is 15 residues. The trim removed 2 bases at V and 2 bases at J, leaving 5 bases unmatched. The DNA of the CDR3 is TGTGCCTGGAGTATCAGCGGGGGTCCCAAAAACATTCAGTACTTC. Translation gives CAWSISGGPKNIQYF.

The chain recombines TRBV9 with TRBJ1-3; D is ambiguous. Germline CDR1 is SGDLS and CDR2 is YYNGEE. Between the trimmed V and J ends, which lost 0 bases and 2 bases, there was a span of 21 bases. CDR3 length equals 19 residues. CDR3 residues: CASSVVPVPDTITGNTIYF. DNA of the CDR3: TGTGCCAGCAGCGTAGTCCCAGTTCCCGACACAATTACTGGAAACACCATATATTTT.

CDR3: CASSNLERQSYGYTF. The CDR3 region has the DNA TGTGCCAGTTCAAACTTAGAGCGGCAGAGCTATGGCTACACCTTC. This chain joins TRBV19 and TRBJ1-2, with D unclear. Per germline, CDR1 LNHDA and CDR2 SQIVND (reference sequence). The CDR3 contains 15 residues. Between the trimmed V and J ends, which lost 8 bases and 4 bases, there was a span of 20 bases.

The genes are TRBV2 and TRBJ1-3; 7 bases are shared with TRBD1. CDR1 and CDR2 from the germline V gene are SNHLY and FYNNEI. The CDR3 is 12 amino acids. With 6 bases clipped from V and 8 bases from J, the junction kept 4 bases outside the gene matches. CDR3 amino acids: CASRDRVDTIYF. CDR3 DNA: TGTGCCAGCAGAGACAGGGTGGACACCATATATTTT.

The chain employs TRBV2 and TRBJ1-1; TRBD1 matches 11 bases. The CDR3 totals 15 residues. Germline V lookup: CDR1 SNHLY, CDR2 FYNNEI. V gave up 6 bases and J gave up 3 bases; unmatched junction bases: 6. In DNA, the CDR3 is TGTGCCAGCAGGACAGAGGGACAGGGGGACACTGAAGCTTTCTTT. As protein: CASRTEGQGDTEAFF.

As DNA, the CDR3 is TGTGCCAGTAATTGGGGGGTGGGTGGTTGGACCCAGTACTTC. This encodes CASNWGVGGWTQYF. This rearrangement joins TRBV28 to TRBJ2-5; the D gene is possibly TRBD2 (6 bases). The CDR3 runs to 14 residues. Germline V gene sequence: CDR1 MDHEN, CDR2 SYDVKM. Deletions cut 9 bases from V and 7 bases from J, with 21 bases between.

The chain has TRBV4-2 and TRBJ2-7, with 9 bases identical to TRBD2. With 4 bases clipped from V and 1 base from J, the junction kept 5 bases outside the gene matches. Germline lookup yields CDR1 LGHNA and CDR2 YNFKEQ. The CDR3 is made up of 15 amino acids. The DNA for the CDR3 is TGTGCCAGCAGCCCCGGACTAGCGAAGTCCTACGAGCAGTACTTC. Protein sequence: CASSPGLAKSYEQYF.

This chain links TRBV6-5 with TRBJ2-7; 11 bases match TRBD2. Germline values: CDR1 MNHEY, CDR2 SVGAGI. This CDR3 is 13 amino acids long. J gave up 0 bases and V 9 bases, and 1 base lay outside the gene matches. The CDR3 reads CASGTSGSYEQYF. CDR3 bases: TGTGCCAGTGGGACTAGCGGCTCCTACGAGCAGTACTTC.

This chain links TRBV5-4 with TRBJ2-5, with D maybe TRBD2 (7 bases). The CDR3 has 16 residues. CDR1 is SGHNT and CDR2 is YYREEE in the germline V gene (reference sequence). V was shortened by 0 bases and J by 7 bases, with 19 bases between the two germline ends. The chain's CDR3 is CASSLDRGAYEATQYF. CDR3 coding DNA: TGTGCCAGCAGCTTGGACCGGGGGGCGTATGAGGCGACCCAGTACTTC.

The chain carries TRBV3-1 (or the pseudogene TRBV3-2) and TRBJ2-1, with 8 bases matching TRBD1. V lost 4 bases to trimming and J lost 6 bases; unmatched junction nucleotides: 5. Germline V CDR1 and CDR2: LGHDT, YNNKEL (reference sequence). This CDR3 has 14 amino acids. The CDR3 sequence is CASSRVGQGNEQFF. In nucleotides, the CDR3 is TGTGCCAGCAGCCGCGTCGGACAGGGCAATGAGCAGTTCTTC.

This chain links TRBV28 with TRBJ2-7, with no clear D. The V end lost 2 bases, the J end lost 6 bases, and 14 bases lay between the germline ends. The CDR3 length is 14 residues. Germline V gene lookup returns CDR1 MDHEN and CDR2 SYDVKM. CDR3 in DNA: TGTGCCAGCAGTTTACCACAGACGAACGGCGAGCAGTACTTC. Protein: CASSLPQTNGEQYF.

Only a few counts were recorded for this clone. This chain joins TRBV9 and TRBJ2-1; 7 bases agree with TRBD2. The J segment lost 6 bases and the V segment lost 4 bases, leaving 13 bases of the junction unmatched. CDR1 and CDR2 (germline): SGDLS, YYNGEE. The CDR3 runs to 16 residues. The CDR3 sequence: CASSPQAGLTGNEQFF. The CDR3 region has the DNA TGTGCCAGCAGCCCTCAAGCGGGGCTCACAGGCAATGAGCAGTTCTTC.

The count of this clone is one. This chain uses TRBV28 with TRBJ2-7, with no clear D. This CDR3 comprises 13 residues. Germline V gives CDR1 MDHEN, CDR2 SYDVKM. Trimming removed 7 bases from V and 1 base from J, with 11 bases in between. The CDR3 DNA reads as TGTGCCAGCACCCCGGGTTATTCCTACGAGCAGTACTTC. This codes for CASTPGYSYEQYF.

This chain connects TRBV27 to TRBJ2-1; the D gene is possibly TRBD2 (6 bases). The V gene's germline CDR1 is MNHEY and CDR2 SMNVEV (reference sequence). This CDR3 has 14 amino acids. Trimming left V 6 bases short and J 6 bases short, with 15 bases between. CDR3 in amino acids: CASRMTRTLNEQFF. CDR3 DNA sequence: TGTGCCAGCAGGATGACTAGAACCCTCAATGAGCAGTTCTTC.

This clone was picked up one time. This chain joins TRBV5-1 and TRBJ1-1; the D is unclear. The CDR3 is made up of 14 amino acids. CDR1 and CDR2 (germline): SGHRS, YFSETQ. The V end was cut by 4 bases, the J end by 2 bases, with 12 bases between. This CDR3 reads CASSPGGFNTEAFF. For the CDR3, the DNA is TGCGCCAGCAGCCCGGGAGGATTCAACACTGAAGCTTTCTTT.

This clone appeared a few times. V gene TRBV28 combines with J gene TRBJ1-2; D ambiguous. This CDR3 contains 13 residues. The V gene lost 3 bases and the J gene lost 2 bases, with 7 bases spanning the gap. Germline CDR1 MDHEN, CDR2 SYDVKM. The CDR3 nucleotides are TGTGCCAGCAGTTTGGGCACAAACTATGGCTACACCTTC. Translation: CASSLGTNYGYTF.

This clone was observed once. The V gene is TRBV15, the J gene TRBJ2-1; D perhaps matches TRBD2 (6 bases). The V and J ends lost 4 bases and 3 bases respectively, with 10 bases between them. Germline V gives CDR1 LNHNV, CDR2 YYDKDF (reference sequence). The CDR3 consists of 14 residues. CDR3: CATSIDGGYNEQFF. The DNA for the CDR3 is TGTGCCACCAGCATAGACGGGGGCTACAATGAGCAGTTCTTC.

This clone came up once. The chain has TRBV4-1 and TRBJ2-7; 7 positions match TRBD2. This CDR3 contains 13 residues. V lost 4 bases and J lost 4; bases outside the gene matches: 4. Germline CDR1 MGHRA, CDR2 YSYEKL. CDR3 sequence: CASSLAGEYEQYF. CDR3 nucleotides: TGCGCCAGCAGCCTGGCGGGAGAATACGAGCAGTACTTC.

The chain is built from TRBV19 and TRBJ1-1; 10 bases are a match to TRBD1. The CDR3 totals 15 residues. Germline CDR1 LNHDA, CDR2 SQIVND (reference sequence). With 4 bases clipped from V and 3 bases from J, the junction kept 5 bases outside the gene matches. The CDR3 DNA reads TGTGCCAGTAGTAGGGACAGGGGTCTCTACACTGAAGCTTTCTTT. The encoded protein is CASSRDRGLYTEAFF.

This clone was seen once. The chain employs TRBV4-1 and TRBJ1-2, with D unclear. V was shortened by 0 bases and J by 8 bases, with 7 bases between the two germline ends. The CDR3 contains 12 residues. Germline V gene data show CDR1 as MGHRA and CDR2 as YSYEKL. CDR3 amino acids: CASSQDAGGYTF. In DNA form, the CDR3 reads TGCGCCAGCAGCCAAGATGCGGGAGGCTACACCTTC.

The CDR3 DNA sequence: TGTGCCAGCAGCTACCGGGGGGATACGCAGTATTTT. The encoded protein is CASSYRGDTQYF. V and J are TRBV9 and TRBJ2-3; possibly TRBD2 for D (6 bases). Germline V gene lookup returns CDR1 SGDLS and CDR2 YYNGEE. This CDR3 spans 12 amino acids. The germline V and J ends were trimmed by 4 bases and 6 bases, with 9 bases remaining between them.